This note documents a single TCR beta chain sequence. Trimming took off 4 bases at V and 7 bases at J, with 17 bases between the two ends. Looked up from germline, CDR1 is SGHNT and CDR2 is YYREEE (reference sequence). The CDR3 sequence is 14 residues long. The data are from a study of cytomegalovirus exposure and HLA in healthy donors. Across the whole study: An earlier analysis identified 120 million or so unique TCR beta sequences in 150 million to 200 million T cells.

Both 60 Vbeta primers and 13 Jbeta primers went into the PCR. Assay used: immunoSEQ multiplex PCR; TCRdb lists only in-frame clones, some missing. The sample has 200,000 or so clones; about 84% are singletons. Sequencing was performed on PBMCs. The receptor was derived from a human donor in good health. V usage is TRBV5-4 and J usage is TRBJ1-2; D perhaps matches TRBD1 (6 bases). The CDR3 loop is CASSGQLDSVGYTF. Here the CDR3 DNA reads TGTGCCAGCAGCGGACAGTTGGACAGCGTTGGCTACACCTTC.